These T cell receptor beta chains were read from a single sample in a study of human T cells and chemical hapten exposure. TCRdb redid the calling of the RACE reads with MiXCR, one entry per CDR3 protein. The data contain over 100,000 distinct CDR3 sequences, approximately 11% of them singletons. The sequencing here drew on whole blood, taken in connection with sensitization to the hapten diphenylcyclopropenone (DPC). All receptors come from a woman aged 45-65 years with alopecia areata. Some clones in this sample may be carry-over from other donors' samples. Both conserved end residues are part of each CDR3. Each record gives: CDR3 length, J gene, D gene, clone size, V gene, CDR3 DNA, CDR3 protein. The D gene is left open where the match is weak. The size field is filled for only some rows; it gives once, few, many or a size class.

CDR3 length: 17; J gene: TRBJ1-2; D gene: -; clone size: -; V gene: TRBV6-2/TRBV6-3; CDR3 DNA: TGTGCCAGCACCCGTATGATGAAGGGGGAGGCGAGCTATGGCTACACCTTC; CDR3 protein: CASTRMMKGEASYGYTF
CDR3 length: 15; J gene: TRBJ2-3; D gene: -; clone size: once; V gene: TRBV6-1; CDR3 DNA: TGTGCCAGCAGTGAAGCGCCGGGGAGGACAGATACGCAGTATTTT; CDR3 protein: CASSEAPGRTDTQYF
CDR3 length: 13; J gene: TRBJ1-2; D gene: -; clone size: few; V gene: TRBV4-3; CDR3 DNA: TGCGCCAGCAGCCAGACGGGTCGCTATGGCTACACCTTC; CDR3 protein: CASSQTGRYGYTF
CDR3 length: 16; J gene: TRBJ2-7; D gene: TRBD1; clone size: few; V gene: TRBV12-3/TRBV12-4; CDR3 DNA: TGTGCCAGCAGCACCGGACAGGGGATTCGTAGCTACGAGCAGTACTTC; CDR3 protein: CASSTGQGIRSYEQYF
CDR3 length: 11; J gene: TRBJ2-3; D gene: -; clone size: many; V gene: TRBV20-1; CDR3 DNA: TGCAGTGCTAGACGCACAGATACGCAGTATTTT; CDR3 protein: CSARRTDTQYF
CDR3 length: 12; J gene: TRBJ2-3; D gene: TRBD2; clone size: few; V gene: TRBV12-3/TRBV12-4; CDR3 DNA: TGTGCCAGCAGGCCCGGGGGGGGTGCGCAGTATTTT; CDR3 protein: CASRPGGGAQYF
CDR3 length: 14; J gene: TRBJ1-2; D gene: TRBD1; clone size: few; V gene: TRBV18; CDR3 DNA: TGTGCCAGCTCACCGAGGGGGCTCGGCTATGGCTACACCTTC; CDR3 protein: CASSPRGLGYGYTF
CDR3 length: 12; J gene: TRBJ1-1; D gene: -; clone size: few; V gene: TRBV29-1; CDR3 DNA: TGCAGCGTTCGTCGAATGAACACTGAAGCTTTCTTT; CDR3 protein: CSVRRMNTEAFF
CDR3 length: 15; J gene: TRBJ2-2; D gene: TRBD2; clone size: few; V gene: TRBV7-7; CDR3 DNA: TGTGCCAGCAGCTTACTCCTAGCGGGAGCCGGGGAGCTGTTTTTT; CDR3 protein: CASSLLLAGAGELFF
CDR3 length: 17; J gene: TRBJ1-1; D gene: TRBD1; clone size: many; V gene: TRBV6-2/TRBV6-3; CDR3 DNA: TGTGCCAGCGGCCTCTTTGCTACAGGGGCGGGGAGGACTGAAGCTTTCTTT; CDR3 protein: CASGLFATGAGRTEAFF
CDR3 length: 11; J gene: TRBJ1-2; D gene: -; clone size: few; V gene: TRBV10-3; CDR3 DNA: TGTGCCATCACCGGGGGCATTGGCTACACCTTC; CDR3 protein: CAITGGIGYTF
CDR3 length: 16; J gene: TRBJ2-2; D gene: TRBD1; clone size: few; V gene: TRBV20-1; CDR3 DNA: TGCAGTGCTAGAGGATCAGGGGGCACGAACACCGGGGAGCTGTTTTTT; CDR3 protein: CSARGSGGTNTGELFF
CDR3 length: 15; J gene: TRBJ2-7; D gene: TRBD1; clone size: -; V gene: TRBV3-1; CDR3 DNA: TGTGCCAGCAGCCCTAAGACAGGGAGAAAGGACGAGCAGTACTTC; CDR3 protein: CASSPKTGRKDEQYF
CDR3 length: 15; J gene: TRBJ2-3; D gene: -; clone size: many; V gene: TRBV29-1; CDR3 DNA: TGCAGCGTTGTTCCCGGGCAGGCCCGTACAGATACGCAGTATTTT; CDR3 protein: CSVVPGQARTDTQYF
CDR3 length: 11; J gene: TRBJ2-3; D gene: -; clone size: few; V gene: TRBV20-1; CDR3 DNA: TGCAGTGCTGAACTGCAAGATACGCAGTATTTT; CDR3 protein: CSAELQDTQYF
CDR3 length: 16; J gene: TRBJ2-1; D gene: -; clone size: many; V gene: TRBV25-1; CDR3 DNA: TGTGCCAGCAGTGAAATCACTAGGCGCCCCTACAATGAGCAGTTCTTC; CDR3 protein: CASSEITRRPYNEQFF
CDR3 length: 12; J gene: TRBJ2-3; D gene: -; clone size: -; V gene: TRBV9; CDR3 DNA: TGTGCCAGCAGCGTATACGCAGATACGCAGTATTTT; CDR3 protein: CASSVYADTQYF
CDR3 length: 13; J gene: TRBJ2-5; D gene: -; clone size: few; V gene: TRBV11-2; CDR3 DNA: TGTGCCACCCTCCCAGGGAATACGGAGACCCAGTACTTC; CDR3 protein: CATLPGNTETQYF
CDR3 length: 19; J gene: TRBJ1-5; D gene: -; clone size: -; V gene: TRBV6-4; CDR3 DNA: TGTGCCAGCAGTGTCACTCCGGGACACACAACCTATAGCAATCAGCCCCAGCATTTT; CDR3 protein: CASSVTPGHTTYSNQPQHF
CDR3 length: 11; J gene: TRBJ1-1; D gene: -; clone size: -; V gene: TRBV12-3/TRBV12-4; CDR3 DNA: TGTGCCAGCAGTTGCGACGCGAGGGCTTTCTTT; CDR3 protein: CASSCDARAFF
CDR3 length: 12; J gene: TRBJ2-2; D gene: -; clone size: few; V gene: TRBV3-1; CDR3 DNA: TGTGCCAGCAGCCAAGGGAACGGGGAGCTGTTTTTT; CDR3 protein: CASSQGNGELFF
CDR3 length: 13; J gene: TRBJ1-5; D gene: -; clone size: -; V gene: TRBV20-1; CDR3 DNA: TGCAGTGTCAGGGTTGGGGGCAATCAGCCCCAGCATTTT; CDR3 protein: CSVRVGGNQPQHF
CDR3 length: 14; J gene: TRBJ2-7; D gene: -; clone size: many; V gene: TRBV4-2; CDR3 DNA: TGTGCCAGCAGCCAAGGGCGGGCCCGCTACGAGCAGTACTTC; CDR3 protein: CASSQGRARYEQYF
CDR3 length: 16; J gene: TRBJ2-3; D gene: TRBD1; clone size: many; V gene: TRBV12-3/TRBV12-4; CDR3 DNA: TGTGCCAGCAGTTTACTGGGACAGGGGGCAGCAGATACGCAGTATTTT; CDR3 protein: CASSLLGQGAADTQYF
CDR3 length: 16; J gene: TRBJ1-3; D gene: -; clone size: few; V gene: TRBV7-2; CDR3 DNA: TGTGCCAGCAGCTTAGTGACGTCCTCCTCTGGAAACACCATATATTTT; CDR3 protein: CASSLVTSSSGNTIYF
CDR3 length: 15; J gene: TRBJ1-2; D gene: TRBD1; clone size: few; V gene: TRBV7-9; CDR3 DNA: TGTGCCAGCAGCTTAGGGGCAGGGGGCAAGAATGGCTACACCTTC; CDR3 protein: CASSLGAGGKNGYTF
CDR3 length: 13; J gene: TRBJ2-3; D gene: -; clone size: many; V gene: TRBV12-3/TRBV12-4; CDR3 DNA: TGTGCCAGCAGTTCTTATAGCACAGATACGCAGTATTTT; CDR3 protein: CASSSYSTDTQYF
CDR3 length: 13; J gene: TRBJ1-5; D gene: -; clone size: -; V gene: TRBV3-1; CDR3 DNA: TGTGCCAGCAGCCTTGATCGCGGGAAGCCCCAGCATTTT; CDR3 protein: CASSLDRGKPQHF
CDR3 length: 14; J gene: TRBJ1-2; D gene: TRBD1; clone size: -; V gene: TRBV27; CDR3 DNA: TGTGCCAGCAGTCCGGGACAGGGGTTCCTTGGCTACACCTTC; CDR3 protein: CASSPGQGFLGYTF
CDR3 length: 11; J gene: TRBJ2-5; D gene: -; clone size: -; V gene: TRBV24-1; CDR3 DNA: TGTGCCACCAGTGATAGGGAGACCCAGTACTTC; CDR3 protein: CATSDRETQYF
CDR3 length: 14; J gene: TRBJ2-3; D gene: TRBD2; clone size: few; V gene: TRBV20-1; CDR3 DNA: TGCAGTGCTCTCCCTAGCGGGGGAACAGATACGCAGTATTTT; CDR3 protein: CSALPSGGTDTQYF
CDR3 length: 12; J gene: TRBJ2-3; D gene: -; clone size: -; V gene: TRBV5-1; CDR3 DNA: TGCGCCAGCAGCTTTAAGACAGATACGCAGTATTTT; CDR3 protein: CASSFKTDTQYF
CDR3 length: 12; J gene: TRBJ2-7; D gene: TRBD1; clone size: many; V gene: TRBV10-3; CDR3 DNA: TGTGCCATCAGACCAGACAGGGACGAGCAGTACTTC; CDR3 protein: CAIRPDRDEQYF
CDR3 length: 15; J gene: TRBJ2-3; D gene: TRBD2; clone size: many; V gene: TRBV27; CDR3 DNA: TGTGCCAGCAGTTTATATCTGGGCGGGGGAGATACGCAGTATTTT; CDR3 protein: CASSLYLGGGDTQYF
CDR3 length: 15; J gene: TRBJ2-3; D gene: TRBD2; clone size: -; V gene: TRBV6-5; CDR3 DNA: TGTGCCAGCAGTTCGTTTGCGGGGGGCACAGATACGCAGTATTTT; CDR3 protein: CASSSFAGGTDTQYF
CDR3 length: 14; J gene: TRBJ1-1; D gene: -; clone size: -; V gene: TRBV27; CDR3 DNA: TGTGCCAGCTTCCCCCCGGACGGACGCACTGAAGCTTTCTTT; CDR3 protein: CASFPPDGRTEAFF
CDR3 length: 12; J gene: TRBJ2-1; D gene: -; clone size: many; V gene: TRBV11-2; CDR3 DNA: TGTGCCAGCAGCTTCCAGTACAATGAGCAGTTCTTC; CDR3 protein: CASSFQYNEQFF
CDR3 length: 15; J gene: TRBJ2-3; D gene: -; clone size: few; V gene: TRBV5-4; CDR3 DNA: TGTGCCAGCAGCACGCAGGGAGTTCTCACAGATACGCAGTATTTT; CDR3 protein: CASSTQGVLTDTQYF
CDR3 length: 14; J gene: TRBJ1-1; D gene: -; clone size: -; V gene: TRBV12-3/TRBV12-4; CDR3 DNA: TGTGCCAGCAGTTTAGAGGAGGGGAACACTGAAGCTTTCTTT; CDR3 protein: CASSLEEGNTEAFF
CDR3 length: 14; J gene: TRBJ1-1; D gene: -; clone size: few; V gene: TRBV5-1; CDR3 DNA: TGCGCCAGCAGCTCCTTTTCTCTGAACACTGAAGCTTTCTTT; CDR3 protein: CASSSFSLNTEAFF